The T cell receptor beta chain described here comes from a study of blood T cell repertoires in COVID-19. Germline lookup yields CDR1 SGHTA and CDR2 FQGNSA. V dropped 6 bases and J dropped 7; count of bases not matched to a gene: 13. The CDR3 covers 17 residues. Profiled with immunoSEQ multiplex PCR; TCRdb holds only in-frame clones, not every one. The data show about 140,000 clones, more than 60% seen once. This chain uses TRBV7-2 with TRBJ2-1; TRBD2 agrees at 12 bases. Sequencing was done on a sample of peripheral blood. The TCR comes from a man at least 80 years old with acute or convalescent COVID-19. CDR3: CASRAPSGGVFGNEQFF. CDR3 nucleotide sequence: TGTGCCAGCAGGGCCCCTAGCGGGGGGGTTTTTGGGAATGAGCAGTTCTTC.